This TCR beta chain is from a study of T cell responses to AZD1222 COVID-19 vaccine. General observations from the study: Only 5 to 7 AZD1222 recipients were seropositive at baseline.

Sequenced by immunoSEQ multiplex PCR; TCRdb stores in-frame clones only, minus some. The sample consists of approximately 190,000 clones, approximately 90% of them appearing once. With regard to this clone: Its specificity is not known.

The CDR3 is made up of 15 amino acids. The germline gives CDR1 SGHRS, CDR2 YFSETQ. V lost 4 bases, J lost 4 bases, and 15 bases lay in between. The genes are TRBV5-1 and TRBJ1-3, with a weak D call TRBD1 (6 bases). Sequenced material: peripheral blood, taken on day 0 of AZD1222 vaccination. This receptor was obtained from an adult in good health. Here the CDR3 reads CASSTSQGAGNTIYF. For the CDR3, the DNA is TGCGCCAGCAGCACTTCACAGGGTGCGGGAAACACCATATATTTT. The whole variable domain, remainder taken from reference TRBV5-1 and TRBJ1-3, is KAGVTQTPRYLIKTRGQQVTLSCSPISGHRSVSWYQQTPGQGLQFLFEYFSETQRNKGNFPGRFSGRQFSNSRSEMNVSTLELGDSALYLCASSTSQGAGNTIYFGEGSWLTVV.